This T cell receptor (beta chain) comes out of a study of blood T cell repertoires in COVID-19. About the study: Nucleic acid was either cDNA or gDNA, and it came from T cells, B-cell-depleted T cells, or PBMCs.

The CDR3 totals 14 residues. The authors' processing: The assay estimated nucleated cells by amplifying reference gene primers. Here immunoSEQ multiplex PCR was the method, and the copy in TCRdb shows in-frame clones only, minus some. Clone size and the V and J calls come from that table; the DNA yielded D and trimming. The sample yields some 380,000 clones, about 90% seen once. Participants came from about two dozen US areas, aged about 18 to 100 years. Participant reports of clinical history set cohort assignment. The V call is TRBV12-1, the J call TRBJ1-3; TRBD1, the table's D call, lacks a check against the DNA. TRBV12-1 is designated a pseudogene. Sequenced: PBMCs or T cells enriched from blood (not recorded which). The sequence was obtained from a man under 40 who had recovered from COVID-19. CDR3 sequence: CASSFRGRGNTIYF. The CDR3 nucleotides are TGTGCCAGCAGCTTCAGGGGTAGGGGAAACACCATATATTTT.